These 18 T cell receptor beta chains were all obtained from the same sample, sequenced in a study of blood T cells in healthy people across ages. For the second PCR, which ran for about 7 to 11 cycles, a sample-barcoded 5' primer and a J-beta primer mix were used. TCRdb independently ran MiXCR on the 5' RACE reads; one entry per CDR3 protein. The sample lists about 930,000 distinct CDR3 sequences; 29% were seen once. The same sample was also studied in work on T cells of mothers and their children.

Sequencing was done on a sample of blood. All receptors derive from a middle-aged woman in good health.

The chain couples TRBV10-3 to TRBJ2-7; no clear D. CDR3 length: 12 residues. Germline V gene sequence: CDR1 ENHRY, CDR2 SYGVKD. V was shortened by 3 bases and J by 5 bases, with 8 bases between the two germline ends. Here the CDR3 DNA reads TGTGCCATCAGTGATTGGATGGACGAGCAGTACTTC. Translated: CAISDWMDEQYF.

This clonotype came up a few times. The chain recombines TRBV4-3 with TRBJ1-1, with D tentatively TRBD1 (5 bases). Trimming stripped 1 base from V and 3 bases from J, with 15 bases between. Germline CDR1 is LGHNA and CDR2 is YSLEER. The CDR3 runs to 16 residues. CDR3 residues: CASSQGRGLRDTEAFF. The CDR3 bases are TGCGCCAGCAGCCAAGGACGGGGACTACGCGACACTGAAGCTTTCTTT.

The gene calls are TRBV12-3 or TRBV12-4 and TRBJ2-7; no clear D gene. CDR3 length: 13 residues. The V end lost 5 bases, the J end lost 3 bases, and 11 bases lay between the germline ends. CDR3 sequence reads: CASSGNVGYEQYF. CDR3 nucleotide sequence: TGTGCCAGCAGTGGCAACGTTGGCTACGAGCAGTACTTC.

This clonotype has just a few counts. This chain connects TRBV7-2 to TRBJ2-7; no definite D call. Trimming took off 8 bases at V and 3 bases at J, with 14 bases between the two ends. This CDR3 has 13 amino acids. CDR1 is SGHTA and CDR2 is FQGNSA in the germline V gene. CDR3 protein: CASSAYFLYEQYF. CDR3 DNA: TGTGCCAGCTCAGCTTACTTTCTCTACGAGCAGTACTTC.

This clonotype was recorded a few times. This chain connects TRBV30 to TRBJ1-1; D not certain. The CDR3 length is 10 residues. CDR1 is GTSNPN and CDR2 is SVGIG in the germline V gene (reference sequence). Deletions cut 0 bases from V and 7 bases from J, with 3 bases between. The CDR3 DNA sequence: TGTGCCTGGAGTGTAGTTGAAGCTTTCTTT. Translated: CAWSVVEAFF.

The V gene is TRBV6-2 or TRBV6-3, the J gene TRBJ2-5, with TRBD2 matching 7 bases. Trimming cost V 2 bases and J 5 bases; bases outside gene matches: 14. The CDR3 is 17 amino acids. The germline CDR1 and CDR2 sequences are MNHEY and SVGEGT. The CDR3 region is CASSYPATSYDRETQYF. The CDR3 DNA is TGTGCCAGCAGTTACCCGGCGACTAGCTATGACCGGGAGACCCAGTACTTC.

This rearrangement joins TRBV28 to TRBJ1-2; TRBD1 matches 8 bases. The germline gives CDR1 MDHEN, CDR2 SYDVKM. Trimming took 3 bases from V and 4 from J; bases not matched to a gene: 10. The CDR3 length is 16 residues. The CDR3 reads CASSLRGQGNFYGYTF. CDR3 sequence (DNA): TGTGCCAGCAGTTTGCGAGGACAGGGTAATTTCTATGGCTACACCTTC.

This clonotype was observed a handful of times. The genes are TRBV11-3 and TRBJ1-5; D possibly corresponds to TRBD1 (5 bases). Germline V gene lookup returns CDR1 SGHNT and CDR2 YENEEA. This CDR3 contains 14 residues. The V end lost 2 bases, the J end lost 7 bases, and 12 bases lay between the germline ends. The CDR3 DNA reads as TGTGCCAGCAGCTTACAGAGGGGCGCGCAGCCCCAGCATTTT. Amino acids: CASSLQRGAQPQHF. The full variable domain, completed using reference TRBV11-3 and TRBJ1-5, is EAGVVQSPRYKIIEKKQPVAFWCNPISGHNTLYWYLQNLGQGPELLIRYENEEAVDDSQLPKDRFSAERLKGVDSTLKIQPAELGDSAVYLCASSLQRGAQPQHFGDGTRLSIL.

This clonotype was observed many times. The CDR3 is CASSHPGGQGNNEQFF. CDR3 coding DNA: TGCGCCAGCAGCCACCCTGGGGGACAGGGGAACAATGAGCAGTTCTTC. The V gene is TRBV4-1, the J gene TRBJ2-1; TRBD1 matches 10 bases. The CDR3 runs to 16 residues. Germline trimming cut 3 bases from V and 5 bases from J; bases unmatched to any gene: 7. The germline CDR1 and CDR2 sequences are MGHRA and YSYEKL.

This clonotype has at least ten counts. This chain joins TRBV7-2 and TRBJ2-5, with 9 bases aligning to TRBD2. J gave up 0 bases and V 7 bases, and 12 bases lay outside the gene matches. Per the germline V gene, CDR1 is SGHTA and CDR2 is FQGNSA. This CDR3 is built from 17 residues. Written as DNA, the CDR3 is TGTGCCAGCATCAAACAAGCGAGCGGGGGGTACCAAGAGACCCAGTACTTC. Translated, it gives CASIKQASGGYQETQYF. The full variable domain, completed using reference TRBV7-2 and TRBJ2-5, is GAGVSQSPSNKVTEKGKDVELRCDPISGHTALYWYRQSLGQGLEFLIYFQGNSAPDKSGLPSDRFSAERTGGSVSTLTIQRTQQEDSAVYLCASIKQASGGYQETQYFGPGTRLLVL.

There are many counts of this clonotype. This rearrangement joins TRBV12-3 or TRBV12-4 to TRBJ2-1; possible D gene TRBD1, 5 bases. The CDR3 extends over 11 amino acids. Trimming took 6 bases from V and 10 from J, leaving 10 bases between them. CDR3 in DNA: TGTGCCAGCAGCCAGGGTTGGGAGCAGTTCTTC. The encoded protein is CASSQGWEQFF.

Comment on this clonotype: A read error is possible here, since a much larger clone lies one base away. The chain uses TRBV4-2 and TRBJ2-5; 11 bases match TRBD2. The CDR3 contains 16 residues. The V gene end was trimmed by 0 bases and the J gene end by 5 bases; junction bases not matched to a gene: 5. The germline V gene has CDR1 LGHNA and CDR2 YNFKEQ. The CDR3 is CASSQEGTSGWETQYF. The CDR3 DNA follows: TGTGCCAGCAGCCAAGAGGGGACTAGCGGTTGGGAGACCCAGTACTTC.

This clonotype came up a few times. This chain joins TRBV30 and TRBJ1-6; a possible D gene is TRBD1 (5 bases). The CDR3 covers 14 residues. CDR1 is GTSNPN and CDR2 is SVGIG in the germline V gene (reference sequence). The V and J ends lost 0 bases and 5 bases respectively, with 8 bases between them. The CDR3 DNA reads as TGTGCCTGGAGTGTAGCAGGGAATAATTCACCCCTCCACTTT. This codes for CAWSVAGNNSPLHF.

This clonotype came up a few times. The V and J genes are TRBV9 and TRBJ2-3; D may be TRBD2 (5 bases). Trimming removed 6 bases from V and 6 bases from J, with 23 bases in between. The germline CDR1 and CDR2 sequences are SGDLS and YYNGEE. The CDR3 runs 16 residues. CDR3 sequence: CASNRDLFGAADTQYF. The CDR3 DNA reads TGTGCCAGCAATCGAGATCTGTTTGGAGCGGCGGATACGCAGTATTTT.

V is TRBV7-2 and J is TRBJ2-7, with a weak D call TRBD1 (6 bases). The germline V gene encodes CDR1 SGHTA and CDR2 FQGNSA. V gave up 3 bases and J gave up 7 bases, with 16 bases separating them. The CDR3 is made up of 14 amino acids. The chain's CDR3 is CASSFPLRDIEQYF. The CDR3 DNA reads TGTGCCAGCAGCTTTCCCCTCCGGGACATTGAGCAGTACTTC.

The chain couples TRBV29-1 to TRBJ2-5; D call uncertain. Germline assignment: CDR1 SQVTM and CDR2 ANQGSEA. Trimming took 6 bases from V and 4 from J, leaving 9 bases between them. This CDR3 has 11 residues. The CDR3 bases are TGCAGCGTGACCCCGCCAGAGACCCAGTACTTC. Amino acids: CSVTPPETQYF.

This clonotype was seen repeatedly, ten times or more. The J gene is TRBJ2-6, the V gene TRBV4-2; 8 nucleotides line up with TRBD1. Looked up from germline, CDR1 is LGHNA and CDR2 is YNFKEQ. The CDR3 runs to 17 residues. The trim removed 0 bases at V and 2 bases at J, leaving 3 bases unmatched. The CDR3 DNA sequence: TGTGCCAGCAGCCAAGAGCTGGGACAGGCTGGGGCCAACGTCCTGACTTTC. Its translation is CASSQELGQAGANVLTF.

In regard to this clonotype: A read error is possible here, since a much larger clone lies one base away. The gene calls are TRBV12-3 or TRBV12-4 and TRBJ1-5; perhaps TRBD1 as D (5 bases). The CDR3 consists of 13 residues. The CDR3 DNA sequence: TGTGCCGGCAGTTGGGGGGACAATCAGCCCCAGCATTTT. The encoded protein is CAGSWGDNQPQHF.